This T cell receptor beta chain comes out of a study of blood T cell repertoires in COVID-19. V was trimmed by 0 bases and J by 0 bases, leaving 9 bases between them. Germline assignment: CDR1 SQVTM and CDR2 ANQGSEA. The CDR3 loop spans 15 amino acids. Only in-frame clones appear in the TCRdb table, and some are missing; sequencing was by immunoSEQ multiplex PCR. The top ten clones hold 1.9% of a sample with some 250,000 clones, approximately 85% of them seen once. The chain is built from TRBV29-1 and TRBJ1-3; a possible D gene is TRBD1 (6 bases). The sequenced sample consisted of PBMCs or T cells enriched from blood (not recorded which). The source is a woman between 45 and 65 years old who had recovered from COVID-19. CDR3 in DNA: TGCAGCGTTGAAGAGGACAGCTTCTCTGGAAACACCATATATTTT. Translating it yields CSVEEDSFSGNTIYF. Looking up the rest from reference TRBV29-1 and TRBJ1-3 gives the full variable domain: SAVISQKPSRDICQRGTSLTIQCQVDSQVTMMFWYRQQPGQSLTLIATANQGSEATYESGFVIDKFPISRPNLTFSTLTVSNMSPEDSSIYLCSVEEDSFSGNTIYFGEGSWLTVV.